The 5 T cell receptor beta chains reported below all come from one sample, sequenced in a study of cytomegalovirus exposure and HLA in healthy donors. It was with 60 Vbeta and 13 Jbeta primers that the PCR ran. Sequenced by immunoSEQ multiplex PCR; TCRdb stores in-frame clones only, minus some. The sample shows over 130,000 clones, about three quarters of them seen only once. Sequences were obtained from PBMCs. The receptors derive from a woman younger than 45 in good health and CMV-seronegative.

The chain employs TRBV5-6 and TRBJ2-2; TRBD2 is a possible D gene (6 bases). V was cut by 1 base and J by 8 bases, with 18 bases left in between. CDR1 is SGHDT and CDR2 is YYEEEE in the germline V gene. This CDR3 is 16 amino acids long. In DNA form, the CDR3 reads TGTGCCAGCAGCTTGTACTTGGGAGGCCAGGCGGGGGAGCTGTTTTTT. This codes for CASSLYLGGQAGELFF.

The chain uses TRBV7-2 and TRBJ1-2; D not certain. This CDR3 has 16 residues. Trimming removed 5 bases from V and 4 bases from J, with 20 bases in between. Germline V gene sequence: CDR1 SGHTA, CDR2 FQGNSA. CDR3 amino acids: CASSGAGSKRGYGYTF. The CDR3 coding sequence is TGTGCCAGCAGCGGCGCCGGATCGAAGCGAGGCTATGGCTACACCTTC.

This rearrangement joins TRBV14 to TRBJ2-5; perhaps TRBD1 as D (6 bases). The V end lost 1 base, the J end lost 1 base, and 13 bases lay between the germline ends. The CDR3 contains 16 residues. Germline lookup yields CDR1 SGHDN and CDR2 FVKESK. CDR3 sequence (DNA): TGTGCCAGCAGCCAAGGAGGGGGACGGATCCAAGAGACCCAGTACTTC. Translated: CASSQGGGRIQETQYF.

The chain carries TRBV7-9 and TRBJ1-6; TRBD1 matches 7 bases. Germline V lookup: CDR1 SEHNR, CDR2 FQNEAQ (reference sequence). V gave up 3 bases and J gave up 9 bases; unmatched junction bases: 2. This CDR3 is 13 amino acids long. CDR3 in amino acids: CASSFQGGSPLHF. CDR3 in DNA: TGTGCCAGCAGCTTCCAGGGGGGTTCACCCCTCCACTTT.

The chain carries TRBV5-6 and TRBJ2-1, with 7 bases identical to TRBD2. V lost 0 bases and J lost 8; bases outside the gene matches: 8. The germline CDR1 and CDR2 sequences are SGHDT and YYEEEE. The CDR3 has 15 amino acids. CDR3: CASSLGGRGVDEQFF. The DNA of the CDR3 is TGTGCCAGCAGCTTGGGAGGACGGGGGGTTGATGAGCAGTTCTTC.